Below are 29 T cell receptor beta chains sequenced from a single sample in a study of tumor-infiltrating lymphocytes in primary liver carcinoma. Using a constant-region primer together with ProtoScript II reverse transcriptase, TCR beta cDNA was made from about 500 ng of total RNA. Amplification in three nested multiplex PCR rounds with slightly modified ARM-PCR gave rise to TCR beta libraries. Amplification in the first two PCR rounds was performed using TRBV1-TRBV30 forward primers and a C-beta reverse primer for around 11 cycles each. TCRdb ran MiXCR on the multiplex PCR reads and lists one entry per CDR3 protein. The sample carries roughly 78,000 distinct CDR3 sequences, 70% to 80% recorded once. Starting material for RNA and DNA co-extraction consisted of roughly 18-34 mg of unsorted bulk tissue. The sequenced material came from liver tumor tissue from sampling region 4. Subset in this sample: tumor region T4, right-lateral pole. The receptor source for this set is a woman aged 55-70 years with primary liver carcinoma and hepatitis B virus infection.

A word on this clonotype: The junction differs from germline at one of its ends, possibly a read error. The CDR3 coding sequence is TGTGCCAGCAGTTACTCGTTCGAGACAGGGGGTTTCTACGAGCAACACTTC. It codes for CASSYSFETGGFYEQHF. The genes are TRBV6-2 or TRBV6-3 and TRBJ2-7; TRBD1 aligns across 9 bases. Germline-derived CDR1 and CDR2 are MNHEY and SVGEGT. The CDR3 is 17 residues long.

V gene TRBV11-2 combines with J gene TRBJ1-2; 7 bases match TRBD1. Germline assignment: CDR1 SGHAT and CDR2 FQNNGV. The trim removed 11 bases at V and 7 bases at J, leaving 19 bases unmatched. The CDR3 length is 15 residues. CDR3: CAGGLEGAGGGGYTF. In DNA, the CDR3 is TGTGCCGGCGGCTTAGAGGGGGCCGGTGGCGGTGGCTACACCTTC.

This clonotype is termed medium-sized. The chain recombines TRBV11-2 with TRBJ1-2; weak D call: TRBD1 (5 bases). The V end was cut by 0 bases, the J end by 5 bases, with 13 bases between. CDR3 length: 15 amino acids. Germline CDR1 and CDR2: SGHAT and FQNNGV. The CDR3 sequence is CASSLDPSGKYGYTF. The CDR3 DNA reads TGTGCCAGCAGCTTAGATCCCTCAGGGAAGTATGGCTACACCTTC.

V gene TRBV11-2 combines with J gene TRBJ2-1; D possibly corresponds to TRBD2 (6 bases). The V end lost 5 bases, the J end lost 3 bases, and 23 bases lay between the germline ends. Germline CDR1 SGHAT, CDR2 FQNNGV. The CDR3 extends over 18 amino acids. The CDR3 nucleotides read TGTGCCAGCAGCCCTCCGCAAGGACCGACCGGGGGCTACAATGAGCAGTTCTTC. It is translated as CASSPPQGPTGGYNEQFF.

Worth noting for this clonotype: A junction end diverges from the germline sequence, so it may reflect a read error. The CDR3 nucleotides are TGTGTCAGCAGCTTAAGCGGGTGGGAGCACGAACAGTACTTC. It specifies CVSSLSGWEHEQYF. V usage is TRBV11-3 and J usage is TRBJ2-7, with D possibly matching TRBD2 (6 bases). CDR3 length: 14 residues. CDR1 SGHNT and CDR2 YENEEA come from the germline V gene.

This clonotype was observed many times. V and J are TRBV5-4 and TRBJ2-2, with 10 bases identical to TRBD2. Trimming cost V 4 bases and J 1 base; bases outside gene matches: 1. Per the germline V gene, CDR1 is SGHNT and CDR2 is YYREEE (reference sequence). This CDR3 comprises 15 residues. Here the CDR3 DNA reads TGTGCCAGCAGCCGACTAGCGGGGAACACCGGGGAGCTGTTTTTT. The encoded protein is CASSRLAGNTGELFF. The full variable domain, in which reference TRBV5-4 and TRBJ2-2 provide the parts outside the CDR3, is ETGVTQSPTHLIKTRGQQVTLRCSSQSGHNTVSWYQQALGQGPQFIFQYYREEENGRGNFPPRFSGLQFPNYSSELNVNALELDDSALYLCASSRLAGNTGELFFGEGSRLTVL.

A remark on this clonotype: A read error is likely, as this CDR3 ends without the conserved phenylalanine or tryptophan. The chain couples TRBV6-5 to TRBJ2-7; TRBD2 matches at 10 bases. This CDR3 is built from 19 residues. Germline V lookup: CDR1 MNHEY, CDR2 SVGAGI. The CDR3 loop is CASSLRTGTSANHFYEQYL. The CDR3 DNA follows: TGTGCTAGCAGTTTGCGGACAGGGACTAGCGCAAACCACTTCTACGAGCAGTACCTC.

In its sample, this clonotype was seen a few times. At one of its ends the junction is not consistent with the germline gene, which may arise from a read error. The chain's CDR3 is CTSSTRGQEGYTF. Here the CDR3 DNA reads TGTACCAGCAGTACCAGGGGGCAGGAGGGCTACACCTTC. The chain carries TRBV28 and TRBJ1-2; 8 bases match TRBD1. Germline loops: CDR1 MDHEN, CDR2 SYDVKM. CDR3 length: 13 residues.

This clonotype was recorded a few times. A much bigger clone sits one base away, suggesting this may be a read error. CDR3 nucleotide sequence: TGTGTCAGCAGTGATTTAAAGGGGCTTCAGCTGGTCAATGAGCAGTTCTTC. This sequence encodes CVSSDLKGLQLVNEQFF. V gene TRBV2 combines with J gene TRBJ2-1; tentative D call: TRBD1 (5 bases). The CDR3 contains 17 residues. In germline, CDR1 is SNHLY, CDR2 FYNNEI.

This clonotype occurred many times. This chain links TRBV4-1 with TRBJ2-1; 11 bases map to TRBD2. CDR1 and CDR2 from the germline V gene are MGHRA and YSYEKL. With V trimmed by 0 bases and J by 4 bases, 8 bases remained unmatched. The CDR3 length is 18 residues. CDR3 sequence: CASSQESGLAGGYNEQFF. The CDR3 bases are TGCGCCAGCAGCCAAGAAAGTGGGCTAGCGGGAGGTTACAATGAGCAGTTCTTC.

As for this clonotype: Without the conserved terminal phenylalanine or tryptophan, this CDR3 likely stems from a read error. It is unclear where the CDR3 begins or ends on the DNA, so no DNA is shown, and the CDR3 is as TCRdb lists it. The chain links TRBV11-3 to TRBJ2-1; TRBD1, the D gene given by the table, was not confirmed from the DNA. Germline assignment: CDR1 SGHNT and CDR2 YENEEA. The CDR3 comprises 16 residues, both ends counted. CDR3 sequence: CASSPTGTVLNNEKFS.

On this clonotype itself: A read error may account for a junction end that differs from germline. CDR3 DNA sequence: TGTGCCAGCAGTTTTAATTTGCGGGACTACTCTAACACAGATATGCAGTATTTT. As protein: CASSFNLRDYSNTDMQYF. The chain is built from TRBV6-2 or TRBV6-3 and TRBJ2-3; TRBD2 agrees at 7 bases. CDR3 length equals 18 residues. In germline, CDR1 is MNHEY, CDR2 SVGEGT.

This clonotype was picked up one time. This rearrangement joins TRBV9 to TRBJ1-1; D may be TRBD1 (5 bases). Trimming took off 3 bases at V and 1 base at J, with 22 bases between the two ends. CDR3 length: 18 amino acids. CDR1 and CDR2 from the germline V gene are SGDLS and YYNGEE. CDR3 protein: CASSAVGIKGLGNTEAFF. Here the CDR3 DNA reads TGTGCCAGCAGCGCCGTCGGGATTAAGGGGTTGGGGAACACTGAAGCTTTCTTT.

The V call is TRBV12-3 or TRBV12-4, the J call TRBJ2-1; 10 positions agree with TRBD2. This CDR3 comprises 17 residues. V shed 3 bases, J shed 11 bases, and the junction held 16 bases outside the gene matches. CDR3 region: CASSLEGLAGVSGKQFF. As DNA, the CDR3 is TGTGCCAGCAGTTTGGAAGGCCTAGCGGGAGTATCGGGTAAGCAGTTCTTC.

V is TRBV28 and J is TRBJ1-3; TRBD1 matches at 10 bases. This CDR3 has 18 residues. With 5 bases clipped from V and 3 bases from J, the junction kept 13 bases outside the gene matches. Germline values: CDR1 MDHEN, CDR2 SYDVKM. The CDR3 protein is CASSGSGTGDFHGNTIYF. The CDR3 DNA reads TGTGCCAGCAGTGGATCCGGGACAGGGGATTTTCATGGAAACACCATATATTTT.

This clonotype has a count of ten or more. The rearrangement uses TRBV28 and TRBJ2-7, with D perhaps TRBD1 (6 bases). The ends were cut back, 4 bases at V and 3 bases at J, with 28 bases in the middle. Per germline, CDR1 MDHEN and CDR2 SYDVKM. The CDR3 extends over 19 amino acids. CDR3 DNA sequence: TGTGCCAGCAGTTCTCAGAGGGGACACATAAACCCTGGGGACTACGAGCAGTACTTC. It specifies CASSSQRGHINPGDYEQYF.

In the case of this clonotype: This sequence may be a read error, since a much larger clone differs from it by one base. This chain's CDR3 is CASSLALTGGDYGYTF. The CDR3 DNA sequence: TGCGCCAGCAGCTTGGCCCTGACAGGGGGCGACTATGGCTACACCTTC. The gene calls are TRBV5-1 and TRBJ1-2; TRBD1 agrees at 10 bases. The CDR3 totals 16 residues. The ends lost 0 bases at V and 3 bases at J; junction bases unmatched: 5. CDR1 is SGHRS and CDR2 is YFSETQ in the germline V gene.

The chain couples TRBV10-2 to TRBJ2-7, with D hard to call. This CDR3 has 14 amino acids. The V end was cut by 5 bases, the J end by 4 bases, with 15 bases between. The germline V gene has CDR1 WSHSY and CDR2 SAAADI. CDR3 bases: TGCGCCAGCAGTAAGTGGGCAGGATTATACGAGCAGTACTTC. Translation: CASSKWAGLYEQYF.

This chain uses TRBV6-5 with TRBJ2-1; TRBD1 aligns across 9 bases. Germline loops: CDR1 MNHEY, CDR2 SVGAGI. The CDR3 sequence is 12 residues long. V gave up 11 bases and J gave up 9 bases; unmatched junction bases: 8. CDR3 sequence reads: CACGDRAIEQFF. In nucleotides, the CDR3 is TGTGCCTGCGGGGACAGGGCGATTGAGCAGTTCTTC.

This chain connects TRBV7-3 to TRBJ2-1; D unresolved. V gave up 2 bases and J gave up 8 bases, with 10 bases separating them. The CDR3 contains 13 residues. Germline V gene sequence: CDR1 SGHTA, CDR2 FQGTGA. The CDR3 reads CASSLSLCDEQFF. CDR3 DNA sequence: TGTGCCAGCAGCTTATCACTATGCGATGAGCAGTTCTTC.

V and J are TRBV12-3 or TRBV12-4 and TRBJ1-3; tentatively, D is TRBD1 (5 bases). The length of the CDR3 is 14 residues. V dropped 6 bases and J dropped 5 bases, with 14 bases sitting between them. DNA for the CDR3: TGTGCCAGCAGCATACAGGATAATAGAAACACCATATATTTT. Translated: CASSIQDNRNTIYF.

The chain is built from TRBV14 and TRBJ2-1, with a weak D call TRBD2 (6 bases). This CDR3 contains 15 residues. V was cut by 6 bases and J by 6 bases, with 18 bases left in between. Germline assignment: CDR1 SGHDN and CDR2 FVKESK. The CDR3 sequence is CASRQAISGPNEQFF. The CDR3 DNA reads as TGTGCCAGCAGACAGGCAATTAGCGGACCCAATGAGCAGTTCTTC.

The chain has TRBV4-2 and TRBJ2-3; 12 bases agree with TRBD2. This CDR3 comprises 17 residues. Germline lookup yields CDR1 LGHNA and CDR2 YNFKEQ. With V trimmed by 7 bases and J by 8 bases, 16 bases remained unmatched. DNA for the CDR3: TGTGCCAGCATCCGAGACGCTAGCGGGAGGGCACTGATTACGCAGTATTTT. As protein: CASIRDASGRALITQYF.

The chain combines TRBV20-1 with TRBJ2-1; possibly TRBD1 for D (5 bases). Germline lookup yields CDR1 DFQATT and CDR2 SNEGSKA (reference sequence). V was shortened by 3 bases and J by 7 bases, with 16 bases between the two germline ends. The CDR3 is 14 amino acids. CDR3 bases: TGCAGTGCTAGGGGGCCCCCCTCGAGGAATGAGCAGTTCTTC. This translates into CSARGPPSRNEQFF.

Comments on this clonotype: Since no conserved phenylalanine or tryptophan closes the CDR3, a read error is the likely cause. The rearrangement links TRBV11-2 to TRBJ1-2; TRBD1 agrees at 9 bases. The CDR3 length is 13 residues. Per the germline V gene, CDR1 is SGHAT and CDR2 is FQNNGV. The V gene end was trimmed by 9 bases and the J gene end by 5 bases; junction bases not matched to a gene: 7. CDR3 DNA: TGTGCCAGTTGCATGACAGGGGGGTATGGCTACACCTAC. Protein product: CASCMTGGYGYTY.

This clonotype was picked up a small number of times. This sequence joins TRBV2 and TRBJ2-1, with 11 bases lining up with TRBD1. With V trimmed by 4 bases and J by 6 bases, 2 bases remained unmatched. The CDR3 spans 14 residues. Germline V gene data show CDR1 as SNHLY and CDR2 as FYNNEI. The CDR3 sequence: CASSAGTGGNEQFF. The CDR3 DNA is TGTGCCAGCAGTGCCGGGACAGGGGGCAATGAGCAGTTCTTC.

Turning to this clonotype: One end of the junction does not line up with germline, which may come from a read error. The chain links TRBV12-3 or TRBV12-4 to TRBJ1-5; 8 bases are shared with TRBD1. This CDR3 has 18 residues. The CDR3 region is CANSTGGPSGVSNQSQHF. The CDR3 nucleotides are TGTGCCAACAGTACAGGGGGTCCGTCGGGTGTGAGCAATCAGTCCCAGCATTTT.

Points on this clonotype: A much larger clone lies a single base off, so this may be a read error. The V and J genes are TRBV28 and TRBJ2-1, with D uncertain. Per the germline V gene, CDR1 is MDHEN and CDR2 is SYDVKM. The length of the CDR3 is 13 residues. CDR3 in amino acids: CVSSLKVYNEQFF. The CDR3 DNA sequence: TGTGTCAGCAGTTTAAAGGTCTACAATGAGCAGTTCTTC.

As to this clonotype: A read error may account for a junction end that differs from germline. This sequence joins TRBV5-4 and TRBJ2-7; D gene unclear. Germline V gene lookup returns CDR1 SGHNT and CDR2 YYREEE (reference sequence). The CDR3 loop spans 14 amino acids. The CDR3 protein is CDSSAGRVPYEQYF. The CDR3 region has the DNA TGTGACAGCAGCGCAGGACGAGTTCCATACGAGCAGTACTTC.